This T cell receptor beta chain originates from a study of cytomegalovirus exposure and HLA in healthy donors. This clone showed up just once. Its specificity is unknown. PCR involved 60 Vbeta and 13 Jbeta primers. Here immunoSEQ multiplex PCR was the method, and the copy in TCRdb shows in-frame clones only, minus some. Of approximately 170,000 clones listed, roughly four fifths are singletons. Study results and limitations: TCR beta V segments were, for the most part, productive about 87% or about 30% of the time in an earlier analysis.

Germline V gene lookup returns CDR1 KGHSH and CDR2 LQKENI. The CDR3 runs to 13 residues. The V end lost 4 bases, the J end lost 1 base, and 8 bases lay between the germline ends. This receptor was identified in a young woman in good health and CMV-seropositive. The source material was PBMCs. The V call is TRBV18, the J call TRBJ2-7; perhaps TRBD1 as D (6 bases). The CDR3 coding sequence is TGTGCCAGCTCACGAGACAGGTCCTACGAGCAGTACTTC. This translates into CASSRDRSYEQYF.